What follows are 17 T cell receptor beta chains derived from one specimen sequenced in a study of T cells in narcolepsy (dated by TCRdb to the late 2010s). Libraries were built with the immunoSEQ multiplex PCR assay. In its TCRdb copy, this immuneACCESS table keeps in-frame sequences only and misses some clones. Where compared with another copy, unresolved V genes explain less than half of these, and the others have no known cause. Across this sample there are 20,000 to 25,000 clones, with 90% to 95% seen only once. The ten largest clones capture approximately 1.2% of the sample. Sequencing input: CD45RA- memory CD4+ T cells from PBMCs. The cell subset or site label of this sample denotes: memory T cells sorted ex vivo from peripheral blood. These receptors were obtained from a human donor with narcolepsy.

The V and J genes are TRBV10-3 and TRBJ2-2; either TRBD1 or TRBD2 may supply D (5 bases each). Germline CDR1 reads ENHRY; CDR2 reads SYGVKD. The germline V and J ends were trimmed by 10 bases and 2 bases, with 11 bases remaining between them. The CDR3 totals 13 residues. CDR3 sequence (DNA): TGTGCCACGTGGGACGGAAACACCGGGGAGCTGTTTTTT. This codes for CATWDGNTGELFF.

The chain links TRBV5-1 to TRBJ2-3, with TRBD1 matching 11 bases. This CDR3 comprises 15 residues. From germline, CDR1 is SGHRS and CDR2 YFSETQ. V lost 4 bases to trimming and J lost 3 bases; unmatched junction nucleotides: 4. The CDR3 coding sequence is TGCGCCAGCAGCCCGGACAGGGGGCGTACAGATACGCAGTATTTT. Translated: CASSPDRGRTDTQYF.

V gene TRBV14 combines with J gene TRBJ2-3; TRBD2 matches 9 bases. The trim removed 0 bases at V and 2 bases at J, leaving 6 bases unmatched. The germline V gene encodes CDR1 SGHDN and CDR2 FVKESK. The CDR3 has 17 amino acids. CDR3 DNA sequence: TGTGCCAGCAGCCAAGATTGGCGGACTAGCGACACAGATACGCAGTATTTT. Protein: CASSQDWRTSDTDTQYF.

The rearrangement uses TRBV7-2 and TRBJ1-1, with D possibly TRBD1 on 5 matching bases. The CDR3 loop spans 16 amino acids. Germline V gene data show CDR1 as SGHTA and CDR2 as FQGNSA. V was trimmed by 3 bases and J by 5 bases, leaving 19 bases between them. The CDR3 reads CASSLSPGTSATEAFF. DNA for the CDR3: TGTGCCAGCAGCTTGAGCCCGGGGACGAGCGCTACTGAAGCTTTCTTT.

DNA of the CDR3: TGTGCCAGCACGGTTTTCACGGCCCAGCCCCAGCATTTT. This encodes CASTVFTAQPQHF. J is TRBJ1-5 and V is TRBV2; D uncertain. This CDR3 has 13 amino acids. The ends were cut back, 7 bases at V and 7 bases at J, with 14 bases in the middle. CDR1 is SNHLY and CDR2 is FYNNEI in the germline V gene.

The chain recombines TRBV18 with TRBJ2-3; 8 bases align to TRBD1. V was clipped by 0 bases and J by 4 bases; unmatched bases: 21. The CDR3 spans 21 residues. Germline V gene lookup returns CDR1 KGHSH and CDR2 LQKENI. CDR3 bases: TGTGCCAGCTCACCACCACATATAGACCGGCGGACAGGGTTTCATCCAGATACGCAGTATTTT. This gives the protein CASSPPHIDRRTGFHPDTQYF.

The chain joins TRBV2 to TRBJ1-2; TRBD1 agrees at 9 bases. Germline assignment: CDR1 SNHLY and CDR2 FYNNEI. The CDR3 is made up of 16 amino acids. V shed 7 bases, J shed 0 bases, and the junction held 9 bases outside the gene matches. The CDR3: CASNLLQGASNYGYTF. CDR3 coding DNA: TGTGCCAGCAACCTCTTACAGGGGGCCTCTAACTATGGCTACACCTTC.

The rearrangement joins TRBV6-1 to TRBJ2-7; no definite D call. In germline, CDR1 is MNHNS, CDR2 SASEGT. The CDR3 totals 13 residues. Deletions cut 7 bases from V and 2 bases from J, with 12 bases between. The CDR3 region is CASTRLEAYEQYF. Here the CDR3 DNA reads TGTGCCAGCACTCGTCTCGAGGCCTACGAGCAGTACTTC.

This clone was observed a single time. V and J are TRBV20-1 and TRBJ1-1; D is uncertain. Germline V gene data show CDR1 as DFQATT and CDR2 as SNEGSKA (reference sequence). With 5 bases removed from V and 4 bases from J, the gap between germline ends came to 5 bases. CDR3 size: 10 residues. CDR3 sequence reads: CSASLTEAFF. The DNA of the CDR3 is TGCAGTGCTTCGCTCACTGAAGCTTTCTTT.

The chain has TRBV18 and TRBJ1-4; D may be TRBD1 (5 bases). The V end was cut by 1 base, the J end by 2 bases, with 11 bases between. This CDR3 spans 16 amino acids. Germline V CDR1 and CDR2: KGHSH, LQKENI. The DNA for the CDR3 is TGTGCCAGCTCACCACGTCCGTGGGGCACTAATGAAAAACTGTTTTTT. The encoded protein is CASSPRPWGTNEKLFF.

The genes are TRBV7-9 and TRBJ2-1, with D possibly TRBD2 on 5 matching bases. V was clipped by 5 bases and J by 9 bases, with 20 bases between them. CDR3 length equals 15 residues. CDR1 SEHNR and CDR2 FQNEAQ come from the germline V gene (reference sequence). CDR3 nucleotide sequence: TGTGCCAGCAGCGACACGACGGCCGGGATAGGTGAGCAGTTCTTC. It is translated as CASSDTTAGIGEQFF.

The chain employs TRBV2 and TRBJ1-5; TRBD1 is a possible D gene (5 bases). This CDR3 region has 13 residues. CDR1 SNHLY and CDR2 FYNNEI come from the germline V gene. Trimming removed 7 bases from V and 3 bases from J, with 10 bases in between. The CDR3 loop reads CASNRQTNQPQHF. CDR3 nucleotides: TGTGCCAGCAACCGACAGACCAATCAGCCCCAGCATTTT. Filled out from reference TRBV2 and TRBJ1-5, the complete variable domain reads EPEVTQTPSHQVTQMGQEVILRCVPISNHLYFYWYRQILGQKVEFLVSFYNNEISEKSEIFDDQFSVERPDGSNFTLKIRSTKLEDSAMYFCASNRQTNQPQHFGDGTRLSIL.

The genes are TRBV7-3 and TRBJ2-1; unclear D gene. V was trimmed by 5 bases and J by 5 bases, leaving 13 bases between them. The germline V gene has CDR1 SGHTA and CDR2 FQGTGA. The CDR3 spans 14 residues. The CDR3 bases are TGTGCCAGCAGCCATTCCGGACCCAACAATGAGCAGTTCTTC. This codes for CASSHSGPNNEQFF.

The table lists this clone with a count of one. The chain employs TRBV5-6 and TRBJ2-7, with a tentative D call TRBD2 (6 bases). V lost 3 bases and J 2 bases, leaving 12 bases between the germline ends. Germline V lookup: CDR1 SGHDT, CDR2 YYEEEE. This CDR3 has 14 amino acids. CDR3 sequence reads: CASSSGTYTYEQYF. CDR3 coding DNA: TGTGCCAGCAGCTCCGGGACTTACACCTACGAGCAGTACTTC.

The chain employs TRBV5-1 and TRBJ2-7; the match to TRBD1 covers 9 bases. CDR3 length: 15 residues. The junction had 2 bases not matched to a gene; V was cut back by 0 bases and J by 1 base. Germline CDR1 and CDR2: SGHRS and YFSETQ. The CDR3 loop reads CASSLEGTGSYEQYF. The CDR3 DNA is TGCGCCAGCAGCTTGGAAGGGACAGGGTCCTACGAGCAGTACTTC. Combining the CDR3 with reference TRBV5-1 and TRBJ2-7 gives the whole variable domain KAGVTQTPRYLIKTRGQQVTLSCSPISGHRSVSWYQQTPGQGLQFLFEYFSETQRNKGNFPGRFSGRQFSNSRSEMNVSTLELGDSALYLCASSLEGTGSYEQYFGPGTRLTVT.

The chain links TRBV19 to TRBJ2-7; 11 bases line up with TRBD1. In germline, CDR1 is LNHDA, CDR2 SQIVND (reference sequence). The CDR3 has 15 amino acids. With 3 bases clipped from V and 2 bases from J, the junction kept 3 bases outside the gene matches. The CDR3 nucleotides are TGTGCCAGTAGTATGGAGGGACAGGGGGCCTACGAGCAGTACTTC. Translated, it gives CASSMEGQGAYEQYF.

The V gene is TRBV6-5, the J gene TRBJ1-4; 8 bases are shared with TRBD1. CDR1 and CDR2 (germline): MNHEY, SVGAGI. V lost 7 bases to trimming and J lost 7 bases; unmatched junction nucleotides: 8. There are 14 residues in the CDR3. This CDR3 is CASKGGTGGEKLFF. The CDR3 DNA reads TGTGCCAGCAAGGGCGGGACAGGAGGTGAAAAACTGTTTTTT.